This T cell receptor beta chain originates from a study of blood T cell repertoires in COVID-19. Overall study: Collection of acute and convalescent COVID-19 samples took place in the United States, Italy and Spain. From T cells, B-cell-depleted T cells, or PBMCs came the material, which was cDNA or gDNA.

This CDR3 has 14 residues. Germline V gene data show CDR1 as MNHNS and CDR2 as SASEGT. V gave up 2 bases and J gave up 10 bases, with 14 bases separating them. In the authors' workflow: Nucleated cell counts were estimated from reference gene primer amplification. The data were produced by immunoSEQ multiplex PCR, yet TCRdb's version contains in-frame clones alone and is incomplete. The DNA was the basis for D and trimming; V, J and clone size are from that table. The sample gives approximately 260,000 clones, more than 85% of which show up once; approximately 4% is in the top ten. This clone has only a few counts.

The chain recombines TRBV6-1 with TRBJ1-4; D ambiguous. The origin of this receptor is a man aged 18 to 29 with active or convalescent COVID-19. Sequences were obtained from peripheral blood. The CDR3 is CASSEIASTGKLFF. For the CDR3, the DNA is TGTGCCAGCAGTGAAATAGCATCTACCGGAAAACTGTTTTTT.